The clone carrying this T cell receptor (beta chain) was picked up a small number of times. Antigen unknown. This sample is part of a study of T cells in Graves' hyperthyroidism and ophthalmopathy. Points from the study as a whole: Onset of ophthalmopathy came a median around 6.2 months after the model predicted it.

Using RNA transcripts as the source, TCR beta CDR3 regions were amplified. First-round RT-PCR targeting the TCR CDR3 was performed with the HTBI primer set. TCRdb used MiXCR to reprocess the multiplex PCR reads, holding one entry per CDR3 protein. Of hundreds of thousands of distinct CDR3 sequences in the sample, roughly 32% were seen once. Sequencing used blood. This clonotype originated in a woman in her thirties or forties with Graves' hyperthyroidism.

The CDR3 protein is CASSLLQGIETQYF. Here the CDR3 DNA reads TGTGCCAGCAGTTTATTGCAGGGTATAGAGACCCAGTACTTC. This chain uses TRBV28 with TRBJ2-5; tentatively, D is TRBD1 (5 bases). The CDR3 extends over 14 amino acids. Trimming took off 1 base at V and 4 bases at J, with 10 bases between the two ends. Per the germline V gene, CDR1 is MDHEN and CDR2 is SYDVKM.